These 27 T cell receptor beta chains were all obtained from the same sample, sequenced in a study of regulatory T cells in long-lasting Graves disease (dated by TCRdb to 2020 to 2023). The time point label for this specimen denotes: newly diagnosed GD, antithyroid drugs for less than 3 months. RNA was extracted from PBMCs in TRIzol for both TCR sequencing and RNA sequencing. The method behind the library was multiplex PCR. The data were produced on an Illumina HiSeq 4000. CDR3 regions were amplified by Arm-PCR with iRepertoire HTBI primers to construct TCR beta libraries. The public reads were quality trimmed at Q25 with fastp and then assembled into clones with MiXCR by TCRdb, keeping productive beta chains. Each entry is one CDR3 protein sequence, shown with its most common DNA and genes. For this sample there are 400,000 to 500,000 distinct CDR3 sequences; less than 15% appear just once. Over 15% of the sample rests with the top ten.

These records were also assigned to another study, of T cells in Graves' hyperthyroidism and ophthalmopathy.

This sample comprised peripheral blood mononuclear cells (PBMCs), obtained at new diagnosis, from a patient treated with antithyroid drugs. The receptors come from a woman aged 45 to 65 with Graves disease. Donor details come from another sample of the same person, matched by shared clones.

Only a few counts were recorded for this clonotype. The chain has TRBV28 and TRBJ1-5, with 7 positions matching TRBD1. The V gene end was trimmed by 5 bases and the J gene end by 4 bases; junction bases not matched to a gene: 8. The CDR3 length is 15 residues. CDR1 MDHEN and CDR2 SYDVKM come from the germline V gene. CDR3 sequence: CASSITGVGNQPQHF. The CDR3 nucleotides are TGTGCCAGCAGTATTACAGGGGTCGGGAATCAGCCCCAGCATTTT. The full variable domain, with the rest looked up from reference TRBV28 and TRBJ1-5, is DVKVTQSSRYLVKRTGEKVFLECVQDMDHENMFWYRQDPGLGLRLIYFSYDVKMKEKGDIPEGYSVSREKKERFSLILESASTNQTSMYLCASSITGVGNQPQHFGDGTRLSIL.

This clonotype was observed a handful of times. The chain is built from TRBV6-1 and TRBJ2-5; 9 nucleotides agree with TRBD2. CDR1 is MNHNS, CDR2 SASEGT, per germline. V shed 6 bases and J 2 bases; nucleotides not matched to a gene: 10. The CDR3 consists of 16 residues. The CDR3 DNA sequence: TGTGCCAGCAGCCGCCGGCGGGAGGGCGGGCAAGAGACCCAGTACTTC. This encodes CASSRRREGGQETQYF.

The sample holds many counts of this clonotype. The chain combines TRBV10-3 with TRBJ1-1, with D unresolved. This CDR3 is 14 amino acids long. Trimming shortened V by 4 bases and J by 1 base, and 10 bases separated the two germline ends. Germline CDR1 and CDR2: ENHRY and SYGVKD. The CDR3 spells CAISGRAENTEAFF. DNA of the CDR3: TGTGCCATCAGTGGGAGGGCCGAGAACACTGAAGCTTTCTTT.

A remark on this clonotype: This is likely an artifact of a read error, given a far larger clone one base away. The V call is TRBV6-2 or TRBV6-3, the J call TRBJ1-2; 9 bases are shared with TRBD1. CDR1 and CDR2 (germline): MNHEY, SVGEGT. The CDR3 totals 15 residues. With V trimmed by 6 bases and J by 4 bases, 9 bases remained unmatched. The CDR3 sequence: CASSLTGGLGYGYTF. In nucleotides, the CDR3 is TGTGCCAGCAGCCTGACAGGGGGGCTTGGCTATGGCTACACCTTC.

This clonotype was picked up many times. This rearrangement joins TRBV11-2 to TRBJ2-3; 8 nucleotides agree with TRBD2. This CDR3 is built from 18 residues. Trimming at V came to 5 bases and at J to 4 bases, leaving 17 bases not matched to a gene. The germline V gene encodes CDR1 SGHAT and CDR2 FQNNGV. In DNA form, the CDR3 reads TGTGCCAGCAGCCATTTCCGTGGGGAGCGGGAGTCCGCAGATACGCAGTATTTT. This encodes CASSHFRGERESADTQYF.

Details on this clonotype: One end of the junction varies from germline; a read error may be responsible. The J gene is TRBJ2-1, the V gene TRBV18, with 7 bases fitting TRBD2. The germline V gene encodes CDR1 KGHSH and CDR2 LQKENI. The CDR3 contains 14 residues. This CDR3 reads CASSPGGSYNEQSF. CDR3 DNA: TGTGCCAGCTCACCGGGAGGGTCCTACAATGAGCAGTCCTTC.

This clonotype has just a few counts. V gene TRBV29-1 combines with J gene TRBJ2-2; D is ambiguous. The germline gives CDR1 SQVTM, CDR2 ANQGSEA. V lost 0 bases and J 7 bases, leaving 12 bases between the germline ends. This CDR3 region has 14 residues. In DNA form, the CDR3 reads TGCAGCGTTGAAGAGTTAGCATCCGGCGGGGAGCTGTTTTTT. Amino acid sequence: CSVEELASGGELFF.

This clonotype was seen a handful of times. CDR3 in amino acids: CASSSRDEQYF. The CDR3 nucleotides are TGTGCCAGCAGCTCCCGGGACGAGCAGTACTTC. The chain couples TRBV7-9 to TRBJ2-7; no clear D gene. Germline CDR1 and CDR2: SEHNR and FQNEAQ (reference sequence). Deletions cut 4 bases from V and 5 bases from J, with 6 bases between. The CDR3 extends over 11 amino acids.

This clonotype showed up many times. This chain connects TRBV7-2 to TRBJ2-7, with a tentative D call TRBD2 (7 bases). In germline, CDR1 is SGHTA, CDR2 FQGNSA. CDR3 length: 17 amino acids. Trimming removed 1 base from V and 4 bases from J, with 20 bases in between. The CDR3 DNA sequence: TGTGCCAGCAGCTTAGAGGGGGGGCTAGTATCCTTTTACGAGCAGTACTTC. Residues: CASSLEGGLVSFYEQYF.

At least ten counts were recorded for this clonotype. This chain connects TRBV6-1 to TRBJ1-1; D possibly corresponds to TRBD1 (5 bases). CDR3 length equals 15 residues. Deletions cut 7 bases from V and 4 bases from J, with 19 bases between. The V gene's germline CDR1 is MNHNS and CDR2 SASEGT. CDR3 in amino acids: CASKAELGRATEAFF. The CDR3 DNA sequence: TGTGCCAGCAAAGCAGAATTAGGCAGGGCCACTGAAGCTTTCTTT.

This clonotype was seen only a few times. Here the CDR3 reads CSVAGTGGAGSYNEQFF. CDR3 bases: TGCAGCGTCGCCGGGACAGGGGGCGCGGGATCCTACAATGAGCAGTTCTTC. This sequence joins TRBV29-1 and TRBJ2-1, with 12 positions matching TRBD1. J was trimmed by 1 base and V by 6 bases; bases with no gene match: 10. The CDR3 runs 17 residues. From germline, CDR1 is SQVTM and CDR2 ANQGSEA.

The V gene is TRBV28, the J gene TRBJ1-2; no clear D gene. Trimming cost V 7 bases and J 7 bases, with 10 bases left between them. Germline values: CDR1 MDHEN, CDR2 SYDVKM. This CDR3 region has 11 residues. CDR3 residues: CASTDPGGYTF. DNA for the CDR3: TGTGCCAGCACGGACCCGGGTGGCTACACCTTC.

This clonotype was found a few times. The genes are TRBV20-1 and TRBJ2-7; TRBD2 matches at 11 bases. V lost 4 bases, J lost 4 bases, and 12 bases stayed unmatched. Germline values: CDR1 DFQATT, CDR2 SNEGSKA (reference sequence). The CDR3 contains 16 residues. The CDR3 loop is CSATTSGSAVLYEQYF. CDR3 sequence (DNA): TGCAGTGCTACCACTAGCGGGAGTGCGGTTCTATACGAGCAGTACTTC.

The chain is built from TRBV5-1 and TRBJ1-4; TRBD1 agrees at 12 bases. The J segment lost 7 bases and the V segment lost 4 bases, leaving 8 bases of the junction unmatched. The CDR3 has 16 amino acids. CDR1 SGHRS and CDR2 YFSETQ come from the germline V gene. The CDR3 DNA is TGCGCCAGCAGCCTAGGGACAGGGGGCTTGTCTGAAAAACTGTTTTTT. Residues: CASSLGTGGLSEKLFF.

In this sample, this clonotype turned up many times. The chain combines TRBV28 with TRBJ2-3; 7 nucleotides line up with TRBD2. From germline, CDR1 is MDHEN and CDR2 SYDVKM. The CDR3 spans 14 residues. The junction had 4 bases not matched to a gene; V was cut back by 5 bases and J by 2 bases. CDR3: CASSLLAVTDTQYF. For the CDR3, the DNA is TGTGCCAGCAGTCTCCTAGCGGTCACAGATACGCAGTATTTT.

This clonotype was seen ten or more times. This chain connects TRBV2 to TRBJ2-7; possibly TRBD1 for D (6 bases). Trimming shortened V by 3 bases and J by 6 bases, and 12 bases separated the two germline ends. The CDR3 is 13 residues long. The germline CDR1 and CDR2 sequences are SNHLY and FYNNEI. The CDR3 DNA reads as TGTGCCAGCAGTGAGGGACCAGGGGTCGAGCAGTACTTC. It translates to CASSEGPGVEQYF.

The rearrangement links TRBV7-2 to TRBJ2-3; 8 positions agree with TRBD1. With V trimmed by 2 bases and J by 3 bases, 7 bases remained unmatched. The CDR3 contains 16 residues. From germline, CDR1 is SGHTA and CDR2 FQGNSA. In DNA form, the CDR3 reads TGTGCCAGCAGCTTATCTGTGGACAGGGTAACAGATACGCAGTATTTT. Its protein product is CASSLSVDRVTDTQYF. Together with reference TRBV7-2 and TRBJ2-3, the CDR3 gives the full variable domain: GAGVSQSPSNKVTEKGKDVELRCDPISGHTALYWYRQSLGQGLEFLIYFQGNSAPDKSGLPSDRFSAERTGGSVSTLTIQRTQQEDSAVYLCASSLSVDRVTDTQYFGPGTRLTVL.

This clonotype has just a few counts. V gene TRBV2 combines with J gene TRBJ2-1, with 12 bases identical to TRBD2. Germline V gene lookup returns CDR1 SNHLY and CDR2 FYNNEI. Germline trimming cut 4 bases from V and 0 bases from J; bases unmatched to any gene: 13. CDR3 size: 20 residues. The CDR3 sequence: CASSGAAGLAGRSSYNEQFF. DNA for the CDR3: TGTGCCAGCAGTGGGGCAGCGGGACTAGCGGGCCGTAGCTCCTACAATGAGCAGTTCTTC.

In its sample, this clonotype was seen many times. This chain links TRBV7-8 with TRBJ2-5; D may be TRBD1 (5 bases). Germline V CDR1 and CDR2: SGHVS, FQNEAQ. The CDR3 spans 13 residues. V was cut by 7 bases and J by 4 bases, with 13 bases left in between. In DNA, the CDR3 is TGTGCCAGCACCCTAGGGGTGTCAGAGACCCAGTACTTC. As protein: CASTLGVSETQYF.

This clonotype was seen many times. The chain employs TRBV5-1 and TRBJ2-3; D possibly corresponds to TRBD1 (6 bases). CDR3 length: 19 amino acids. From germline, CDR1 is SGHRS and CDR2 YFSETQ. Between the trimmed V and J ends, which lost 2 bases and 0 bases, there was a span of 22 bases. CDR3 residues: CASSFLATRDNPSTDTQYF. DNA of the CDR3: TGCGCCAGCAGCTTCCTGGCAACCCGGGACAACCCTAGCACAGATACGCAGTATTTT.

This clonotype was observed once. A much larger clone differs by one base, so this may be a read error. This chain uses TRBV30 with TRBJ2-7; possible D gene TRBD1, 6 bases. The germline V gene has CDR1 GTSNPN and CDR2 SVGIG (reference sequence). CDR3 length equals 13 residues. CDR3 residues: CAWSTGFVYEPYF. The CDR3 nucleotides read TGTGCCTGGAGTACAGGGTTTGTATACGAGCCGTACTTC.

There are many counts of this clonotype. V is TRBV20-1 and J is TRBJ2-7, with a possible D match to TRBD2 (6 bases). V lost 3 bases and J 3 bases, leaving 21 bases between the germline ends. CDR3 length: 16 residues. Germline CDR1 DFQATT, CDR2 SNEGSKA (reference sequence). CDR3 sequence (DNA): TGCAGTGCTAGGCCTTATAGCGGCCCGGGGAGCTACGAGCAGTACTTC. Its translation: CSARPYSGPGSYEQYF.

The J gene is TRBJ2-7, the V gene TRBV3-1; 11 bases map to TRBD2. Germline lookup yields CDR1 LGHDT and CDR2 YNNKEL (reference sequence). The CDR3 contains 16 residues. V shed 0 bases, J shed 2 bases, and the junction held 3 bases outside the gene matches. CDR3 protein: CASSQDGTSGTYEQYF. As DNA, the CDR3 is TGTGCCAGCAGCCAAGATGGGACTAGCGGCACCTACGAGCAGTACTTC.

This clonotype appeared many times. This chain links TRBV12-3 or TRBV12-4 with TRBJ2-3, with TRBD2 as a possible D gene (6 bases). The ends were cut back, 7 bases at V and 0 bases at J, with 14 bases in the middle. The length of the CDR3 is 15 residues. This chain's CDR3 is CASTYSGTSTDTQYF. CDR3 in DNA: TGTGCCAGCACCTACTCCGGGACTAGCACAGATACGCAGTATTTT.

This clonotype has a handful of counts. Compared with germline, one end of the junction differs, possibly owing to a read error. The genes are TRBV7-6 and TRBJ1-1, with a weak D call TRBD1 (5 bases). Germline V gene sequence: CDR1 SGHVS, CDR2 FNYEAQ. This CDR3 has 15 amino acids. The CDR3 bases are TGTGCCGGCAGCCCCCGGACTGGGGGGAACACTGAAGCTTTCTTT. This sequence encodes CAGSPRTGGNTEAFF.

The chain carries TRBV7-9 and TRBJ2-4; 8 bases are a match to TRBD2. The end of the DNA fits TRBJ2-1 better, so the J call may be wrong. Germline V gives CDR1 SEHNR, CDR2 FQNEAQ (reference sequence). CDR3 length equals 17 residues. CDR3 residues: CASSLTSRPSGWNEQFF. The CDR3 DNA reads TGTGCCAGCAGCTTAACCTCCCGGCCTAGCGGGTGGAATGAGCAGTTCTTC.

CDR3 sequence reads: CASSNSGGDYYNSPLHF. The CDR3 DNA follows: TGTGCCAGCAGTAACTCGGGGGGGGACTACTATAATTCACCCCTCCACTTT. The chain links TRBV7-6 to TRBJ1-6; D is perhaps TRBD1 (5 bases). Trimming pared 6 bases from V and 3 bases from J, leaving 18 bases between. This CDR3 spans 17 amino acids. Germline V gene data show CDR1 as SGHVS and CDR2 as FNYEAQ.